This TCR beta chain emerged from a study of cytomegalovirus exposure and HLA in healthy donors. Study-wide results and caveats: A later analysis reported that several of the most significant clusters appeared to be linked to common viral pathogens, among them Epstein-Barr virus.

The study ran its PCR with 60 Vbeta and 13 Jbeta primers. Method: immunoSEQ multiplex PCR; TCRdb's copy keeps in-frame clones and lacks some. The sample includes over 30,000 clones. Details on this clone: Its antigen is still unknown.

After removal of 5 bases from V and 3 bases from J, the junction contained 6 bases not matched to a gene. The CDR3 has 14 amino acids. Germline V gives CDR1 SGHAT, CDR2 FQDESV (reference sequence). The origin of this receptor is a middle-aged woman in good health and CMV-seropositive. The sample consisted of PBMCs. This sequence joins TRBV11-1 and TRBJ1-1; 7 bases match TRBD1. The CDR3 region is CASSTHQGDTEAFF. DNA of the CDR3: TGTGCCAGCAGCACACACCAGGGGGACACTGAAGCTTTCTTT.